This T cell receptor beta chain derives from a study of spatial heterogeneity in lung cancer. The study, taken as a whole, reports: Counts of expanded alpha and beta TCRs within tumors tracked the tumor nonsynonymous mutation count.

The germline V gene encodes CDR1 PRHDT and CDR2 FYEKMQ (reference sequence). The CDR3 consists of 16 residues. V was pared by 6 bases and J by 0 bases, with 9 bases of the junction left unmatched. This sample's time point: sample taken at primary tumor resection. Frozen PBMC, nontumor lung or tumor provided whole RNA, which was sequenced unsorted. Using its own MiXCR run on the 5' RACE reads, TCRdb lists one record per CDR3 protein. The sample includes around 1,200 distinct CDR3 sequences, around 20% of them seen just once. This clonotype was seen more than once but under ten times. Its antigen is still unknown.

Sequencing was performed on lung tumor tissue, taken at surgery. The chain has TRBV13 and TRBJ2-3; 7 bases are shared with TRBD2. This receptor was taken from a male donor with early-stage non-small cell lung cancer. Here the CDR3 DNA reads TGTGCCAGCAGACTAACCCTCGGGGGGAGCACAGATACGCAGTATTTT. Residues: CASRLTLGGSTDTQYF.